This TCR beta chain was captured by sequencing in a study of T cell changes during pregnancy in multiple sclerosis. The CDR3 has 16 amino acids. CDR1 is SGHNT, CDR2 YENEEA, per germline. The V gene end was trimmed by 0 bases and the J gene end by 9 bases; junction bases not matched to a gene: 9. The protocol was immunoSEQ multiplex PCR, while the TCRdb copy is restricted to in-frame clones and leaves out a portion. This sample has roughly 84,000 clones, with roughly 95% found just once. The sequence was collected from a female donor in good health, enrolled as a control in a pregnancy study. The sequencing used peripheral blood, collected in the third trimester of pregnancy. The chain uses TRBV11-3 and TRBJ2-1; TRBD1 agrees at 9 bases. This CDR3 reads CASSLDGGQGVSEQFF. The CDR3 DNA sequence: TGTGCCAGCAGCTTAGACGGGGGACAGGGAGTGAGTGAGCAGTTCTTC.